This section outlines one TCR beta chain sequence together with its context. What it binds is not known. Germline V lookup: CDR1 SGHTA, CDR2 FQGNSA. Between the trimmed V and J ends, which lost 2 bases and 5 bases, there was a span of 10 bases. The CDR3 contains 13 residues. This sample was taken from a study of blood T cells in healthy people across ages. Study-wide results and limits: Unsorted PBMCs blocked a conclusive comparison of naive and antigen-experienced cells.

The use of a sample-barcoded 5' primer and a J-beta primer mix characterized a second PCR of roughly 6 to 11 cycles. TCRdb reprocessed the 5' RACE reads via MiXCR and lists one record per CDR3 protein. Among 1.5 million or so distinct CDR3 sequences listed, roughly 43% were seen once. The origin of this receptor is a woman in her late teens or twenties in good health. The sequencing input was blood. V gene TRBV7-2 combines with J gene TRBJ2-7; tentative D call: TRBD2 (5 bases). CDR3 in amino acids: CASSLRRPNEQYF. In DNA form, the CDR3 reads TGTGCCAGCAGCTTAAGGAGGCCAAACGAGCAGTACTTC. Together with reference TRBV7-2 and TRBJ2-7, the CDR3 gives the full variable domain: GAGVSQSPSNKVTEKGKDVELRCDPISGHTALYWYRQSLGQGLEFLIYFQGNSAPDKSGLPSDRFSAERTGGSVSTLTIQRTQQEDSAVYLCASSLRRPNEQYFGPGTRLTVT.